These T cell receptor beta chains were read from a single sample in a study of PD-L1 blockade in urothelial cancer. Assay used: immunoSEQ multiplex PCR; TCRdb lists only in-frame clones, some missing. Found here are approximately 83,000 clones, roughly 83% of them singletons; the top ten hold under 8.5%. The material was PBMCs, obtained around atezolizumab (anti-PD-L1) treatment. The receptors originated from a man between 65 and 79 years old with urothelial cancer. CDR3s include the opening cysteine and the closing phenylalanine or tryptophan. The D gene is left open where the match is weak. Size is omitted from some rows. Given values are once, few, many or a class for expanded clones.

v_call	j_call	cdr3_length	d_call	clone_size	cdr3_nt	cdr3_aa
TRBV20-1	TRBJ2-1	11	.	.	TGCAGTGCTAAGAGACAGTTTGAGCAGTTCTTC	CSAKRQFEQFF
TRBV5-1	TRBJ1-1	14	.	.	TGCGCCAGCAGCTTGGTACAGGGGAACACTGAAGCTTTCTTT	CASSLVQGNTEAFF
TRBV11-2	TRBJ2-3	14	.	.	TGTGCCAGCAGCTTAGAGCCAGGAACAGATACGCAGTATTTT	CASSLEPGTDTQYF
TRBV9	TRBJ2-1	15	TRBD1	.	TGTGCCAGCAGCGCCCCGGGACAGGGGGACAATGAGCAGTTCTTC	CASSAPGQGDNEQFF
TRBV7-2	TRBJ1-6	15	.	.	TGTGCCAGCAGCTTAGGTTTAGTAGTGAATTCACCCCTCCACTTT	CASSLGLVVNSPLHF
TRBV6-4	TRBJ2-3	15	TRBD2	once	TGTGCCAGCAGCCCACTAGCGGGAGTGGCAGATACGCAGTATTTT	CASSPLAGVADTQYF
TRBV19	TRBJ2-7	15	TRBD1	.	TGTGCCAGTAGAAGCGCCGGGACAGGGCCCCACGAGCAGTACTTC	CASRSAGTGPHEQYF
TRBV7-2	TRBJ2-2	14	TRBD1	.	TGTGCCAGCAGCCCCGACAGGGGGGCCGGGGAGCTGTTTTTT	CASSPDRGAGELFF
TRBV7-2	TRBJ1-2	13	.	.	TGTGCCAGCAGAAAGGAGCCGAGCTATGGCTACACCTTC	CASRKEPSYGYTF
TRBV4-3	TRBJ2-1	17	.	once	TGCGCCAGCAGCCAAGATCTCGCAGGGGCGATCTACAATGAGCAGTTCTTC	CASSQDLAGAIYNEQFF
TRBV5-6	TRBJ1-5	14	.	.	TGTGCCAGCAGCTGGGGTCCCGCGGGTCAGCCCCAGCATTTT	CASSWGPAGQPQHF
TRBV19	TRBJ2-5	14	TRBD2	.	TGTGCCAGTAGGACTAGCGGGGGCCGAGGAGCCCAGTACTTC	CASRTSGGRGAQYF
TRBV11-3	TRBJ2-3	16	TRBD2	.	TGTGCCAGCAGCCCCGGACCGGGGAGGGGCACAGATACGCAGTATTTT	CASSPGPGRGTDTQYF
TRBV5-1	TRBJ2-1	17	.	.	TGCGCCAGCGCCATACCCAGGGGAGGCGGGAGCGAGGGTGAGCAGTTCTTC	CASAIPRGGGSEGEQFF
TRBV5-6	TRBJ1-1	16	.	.	TGTGCCAGCAGCTCTGGGACTGGGGGTCTGAACACTGAAGCTTTCTTT	CASSSGTGGLNTEAFF
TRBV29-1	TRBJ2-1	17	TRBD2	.	TGCAGCGTCACCTCGACTAGCGGGAGACCCTCCTACAATGAGCAGTTCTTC	CSVTSTSGRPSYNEQFF